A selection of T cell receptor beta chains follows, all from one sample in a study of T cells in Graves' hyperthyroidism and ophthalmopathy. TCRdb used MiXCR to reprocess the multiplex PCR reads, holding one entry per CDR3 protein. The table has around 760,000 distinct CDR3 sequences, around a third seen once. Sample: blood. The receptors here all came from a woman aged 40 to 50 with Graves' hyperthyroidism. The CDR3 runs from the conserved cysteine through the conserved F or W.

TRBJ2-6,TRBV20-1,CSATGANVLTF
TRBJ2-7,TRBV20-1,CSAMGLAGLEQYF
TRBJ1-4,TRBV12-3/TRBV12-4,CASSISGGEELFF
TRBJ2-7,TRBV24-1,CATSGKYSYEQYF
TRBJ1-5,TRBV12-3/TRBV12-4,CASSYRGELQPQHF
TRBJ2-7,TRBV12-3/TRBV12-4,CASSLTSGSWYEQYF
TRBJ1-1,TRBV25-1,CASTKGAGTEAFF
TRBJ2-5,TRBV29-1,CSVVRTEGLETQYF
TRBJ2-7,TRBV5-6,CASSLARGVNTGELYF
TRBJ1-2,TRBV29-1,CSVLINRGGGGYTF
TRBJ2-5,TRBV25-1,CASSRNPGLGQETQYF
TRBJ1-4,TRBV10-2,CASSTGRTYASNEKLFF
TRBJ2-2,TRBV7-2,CASSLRGQGASTGELFF
TRBJ1-2,TRBV5-4,CASSLAGTASYGYTF
TRBJ1-2,TRBV6-1,CASRKGDGYTF
TRBJ1-2,TRBV11-1,CASRVTGSQYGYTF
TRBJ2-7,TRBV19,CASTQQAGSLSYEQYF
TRBJ1-4,TRBV19,CASQRDSTNEKLFF
TRBJ1-4,TRBV20-1,CSADGGGIGEKLFF
NA,TRBV11-3,CASSLDTGDMADTQYF